Listed below are T cell receptor beta chains from one sample, sequenced in a study of CD8+CD57+ T cells in acquired aplastic anemia. TCRdb analysed the reads with MiXCR anew, one entry per CDR3 protein. This table has roughly 300,000 distinct CDR3 sequences, 45% to 70% appearing once. Sequencing was carried out using sorted CD4+, CD8+, or CD8+CD57+ T cells (not recorded which) from PBMCs. The receptors here all came from a human donor with severe aplastic anemia or a healthy control (not recorded which). CDR3s include the opening cysteine and the closing phenylalanine or tryptophan. The order of the fields is V gene, D gene, clone size, J gene, CDR3 protein, CDR3 DNA. A D gene is named only where the DNA matches it firmly. Clone size is not always given. Where it is, it says once, few, many or a class for expanded clones.

V: TRBV2
D: NA
size: once
J: TRBJ1-6
CDR3: CASSREFGSNSPLHF
DNA: TGTGCCAGCAGCAGGGAGTTTGGTAGCAATTCACCCCTCCACTTT

V: TRBV7-2
D: TRBD2
size: few
J: TRBJ2-5
CDR3: CASSFRLAGEGETQYF
DNA: TGTGCCAGCAGCTTCAGACTAGCGGGGGAAGGAGAGACCCAGTACTTC

V: TRBV6-6
D: TRBD2
size: NA
J: TRBJ2-2
CDR3: CASSPGLGRTETGELFF
DNA: TGTGCCAGCAGTCCCGGACTAGGCCGGACGGAAACCGGGGAGCTGTTTTTT

V: TRBV24-1
D: NA
size: many
J: TRBJ2-1
CDR3: CATSLRLGSEQFF
DNA: TGTGCCACCAGTCTTCGGCTCGGTAGTGAGCAGTTCTTC

V: TRBV2
D: TRBD1
size: many
J: TRBJ2-2
CDR3: CASTRTGDYTGELFF
DNA: TGTGCCAGCACCCGGACAGGTGACTACACCGGGGAGCTGTTTTTT

V: TRBV27
D: NA
size: NA
J: TRBJ2-7
CDR3: CASSLGGPQGEQYF
DNA: TGTGCCAGCAGTTTGGGGGGGCCCCAGGGCGAGCAGTACTTC

V: TRBV6-6
D: NA
size: NA
J: TRBJ2-7
CDR3: CAISRGLAYEQYF
DNA: TGTGCCATCAGTCGGGGCCTAGCCTACGAGCAGTACTTC

V: TRBV12-3/TRBV12-4
D: NA
size: NA
J: TRBJ1-1
CDR3: CASRSRRHTEAFF
DNA: TGTGCCAGCAGGAGCCGCCGTCACACTGAAGCTTTCTTT

V: TRBV10-3
D: NA
size: NA
J: TRBJ2-7
CDR3: CASTPGRGRTYEQYF
DNA: TGTGCCAGCACCCCGGGGCGGGGGCGGACCTACGAGCAGTACTTC

V: TRBV10-3
D: TRBD2
size: few
J: TRBJ2-5
CDR3: CAIGVAGGPETQYF
DNA: TGTGCCATAGGGGTAGCGGGAGGGCCGGAGACCCAGTACTTC

V: TRBV29-1
D: TRBD2
size: NA
J: TRBJ2-1
CDR3: CSGVTSGAGNEQFF
DNA: TGCAGCGGCGTGACTAGCGGGGCTGGTAATGAGCAGTTCTTC

V: TRBV7-9
D: NA
size: many
J: TRBJ2-3
CDR3: CASSFRRLGTDTQYF
DNA: TGTGCCAGCAGCTTCAGGCGTCTGGGCACAGATACGCAGTATTTT

V: TRBV6-1
D: NA
size: many
J: TRBJ1-5
CDR3: CASSELGSGQPQHF
DNA: TGTGCCAGCAGTGAATTGGGATCCGGTCAGCCCCAGCATTTT

V: TRBV11-2
D: TRBD1
size: many
J: TRBJ1-2
CDR3: CASSSGQGASYGYTF
DNA: TGTGCCAGCAGCTCCGGACAGGGGGCCTCCTATGGCTACACCTTC

V: TRBV24-1
D: NA
size: NA
J: TRBJ2-1
CDR3: CATSWGSLNEQFF
DNA: TGTGCCACCTCTTGGGGGAGCCTTAATGAGCAGTTCTTC

V: TRBV18
D: NA
size: many
J: TRBJ2-5
CDR3: CASRTTLSTQYF
DNA: TGTGCCAGCCGTACAACTCTCAGTACCCAGTACTTC

V: TRBV7-9
D: TRBD2
size: NA
J: TRBJ2-3
CDR3: CARSLASGRAGDTQYF
DNA: TGTGCCAGAAGCTTAGCTAGCGGGAGGGCCGGAGATACGCAGTATTTT

V: TRBV29-1
D: TRBD2
size: once
J: TRBJ2-7
CDR3: CSVLRGLEAAYEQYF
DNA: TGCAGCGTTCTTCGGGGACTAGAAGCCGCCTACGAGCAGTACTTC

V: TRBV30
D: TRBD1
size: NA
J: TRBJ1-3
CDR3: CAWSVLGGGSGNTIYF
DNA: TGTGCCTGGAGTGTACTCGGAGGGGGCAGTGGAAACACCATATATTTT

V: TRBV11-2
D: TRBD2
size: NA
J: TRBJ2-1
CDR3: CASSRTSGKYNEQFF
DNA: TGTGCCTCTTCTCGGACTAGCGGGAAATACAATGAGCAGTTCTTC

V: TRBV5-1
D: NA
size: NA
J: TRBJ1-1
CDR3: CASSLGRATNEAFF
DNA: TGCGCCAGCAGCTTGGGCAGGGCAACTAATGAAGCTTTCTTT

V: TRBV7-9
D: TRBD1
size: few
J: TRBJ2-7
CDR3: CASRGTVSYEQYF
DNA: TGTGCCAGCAGGGGGACAGTCTCCTACGAGCAGTACTTC

V: TRBV2
D: NA
size: NA
J: TRBJ2-7
CDR3: CASGVGRGSYEQYF
DNA: TGTGCCAGCGGAGTCGGCAGGGGCTCCTACGAGCAGTACTTC

V: TRBV19
D: NA
size: NA
J: TRBJ2-2
CDR3: CASSMPPTGNTGELFF
DNA: TGTGCCAGTAGTATGCCCCCGACAGGGAACACCGGGGAGCTGTTTTTT

V: TRBV12-5
D: NA
size: many
J: TRBJ1-2
CDR3: CASGSGVYGYTF
DNA: TGTGCTAGTGGTTCCGGCGTTTATGGCTACACCTTC

V: TRBV9
D: NA
size: NA
J: TRBJ2-5
CDR3: CASSFYICSAEDMRAETQYF
DNA: NA

V: TRBV6-1
D: TRBD2
size: once
J: TRBJ2-7
CDR3: CASSSRLARLEQYF
DNA: TGTGCCAGCAGTTCAAGACTAGCTCGTCTCGAGCAGTACTTC

V: TRBV20-1
D: TRBD1
size: NA
J: TRBJ1-6
CDR3: CSAWWTGGNSPLHF
DNA: TGCAGTGCTTGGTGGACAGGGGGAAATTCACCCCTCCACTTT

V: TRBV19
D: NA
size: NA
J: TRBJ1-5
CDR3: CASNARVSNQPQHF
DNA: TGTGCCAGTAATGCCAGGGTTAGCAATCAGCCCCAGCATTTT

V: TRBV5-1
D: NA
size: many
J: TRBJ2-7
CDR3: CASSLVSHYEQYF
DNA: TGCGCCAGCAGCTTGGTTTCACATTACGAGCAGTACTTC

V: TRBV12-3/TRBV12-4
D: TRBD1
size: many
J: TRBJ2-7
CDR3: CASSSQSDRVYEQYF
DNA: TGTGCCAGCAGTTCCCAGTCGGACAGGGTGTACGAGCAGTACTTC

V: TRBV27
D: TRBD2
size: NA
J: TRBJ2-1
CDR3: CASSRGTSGGMYNEQFF
DNA: TGTGCCAGCAGTCGCGGGACTAGCGGGGGGATGTACAATGAGCAGTTCTTC

V: TRBV14
D: TRBD1
size: NA
J: TRBJ1-4
CDR3: CASSQGGQGELFF
DNA: TGTGCCAGCAGCCAAGGCGGACAGGGTGAACTGTTTTTT

V: TRBV7-2
D: NA
size: NA
J: TRBJ1-2
CDR3: CASSLQGGYTF
DNA: TGTGCCAGCAGCCTCCAAGGTGGCTACACCTTC

V: TRBV28
D: TRBD1
size: once
J: TRBJ1-5
CDR3: CASSFPRDRGDHQPQHF
DNA: TGTGCCAGCAGTTTCCCTCGGGACAGGGGGGATCATCAGCCCCAGCATTTT

V: TRBV5-4
D: NA
size: NA
J: TRBJ2-5
CDR3: CASSLGGGKTETQYF
DNA: TGTGCCAGCAGCTTGGGGGGCGGGAAGACCGAGACCCAGTACTTC

V: TRBV7-8
D: NA
size: NA
J: TRBJ2-3
CDR3: CASSPRAPDTQYF
DNA: TGTGCCAGCAGCCCCAGGGCCCCAGATACGCAGTATTTT

V: TRBV7-7
D: NA
size: few
J: TRBJ1-6
CDR3: CASRTSGSSYNSPLHF
DNA: TGTGCTAGCAGAACCTCAGGGAGCTCCTATAATTCACCCCTCCACTTT

V: TRBV2
D: NA
size: many
J: TRBJ2-2
CDR3: CASTTDWISTGELFF
DNA: TGTGCCAGCACTACCGATTGGATAAGCACCGGGGAGCTGTTTTTT

V: TRBV9
D: NA
size: NA
J: TRBJ2-3
CDR3: CASSVAGRTDTQYF
DNA: TGTGCCAGCAGCGTAGCAGGGCGCACAGATACGCAGTATTTT

V: TRBV10-3
D: TRBD2
size: NA
J: TRBJ2-3
CDR3: CAISESKGLAPDTQYF
DNA: TGTGCCATCAGTGAGTCGAAGGGACTAGCGCCAGATACGCAGTATTTT

V: TRBV7-9
D: NA
size: many
J: TRBJ1-5
CDR3: CASSLSGDQPQHF
DNA: TGTGCCAGCAGCCTCTCCGGGGATCAGCCCCAGCATTTT

V: TRBV20-1
D: TRBD1
size: NA
J: TRBJ1-1
CDR3: CSASLQGDTEAFF
DNA: TGCAGTGCTAGTCTACAGGGGGATACTGAAGCTTTCTTT

V: TRBV2
D: NA
size: few
J: TRBJ2-7
CDR3: CASSDRLQGSYEQYF
DNA: TGTGCCAGCAGTGACCGCCTACAGGGCTCCTACGAGCAGTACTTC

V: TRBV20-1
D: NA
size: few
J: TRBJ1-1
CDR3: CSASVGQAFF
DNA: TGCAGTGCTAGTGTGGGGCAAGCTTTCTTT

V: TRBV29-1
D: NA
size: NA
J: TRBJ2-7
CDR3: CSVEDQGPQYF
DNA: TGCAGCGTTGAAGATCAAGGACCCCAATACTTC

V: TRBV29-1
D: NA
size: many
J: TRBJ1-1
CDR3: CSVQGQNTEAFF
DNA: TGCAGCGTTCAGGGACAGAACACTGAAGCTTTCTTT